The T cell receptor beta chain under discussion was sequenced for a study of CD8+ T cells in alopecia areata. Overall study findings and caveats: Higher clonality was seen in lesional scalp than in normal scalp, especially in alopecia totalis/universalis. There was only one nonresponder, so it was unclear how baseline CD8+ expansion relates to response. Persistence in scalp and blood during tofacitinib was observed for many expanded lesional clones.

This CDR3 has 13 residues. Germline CDR1 is MDHEN and CDR2 is SYDVKM. Trimming took 5 bases from V and 4 from J; bases not matched to a gene: 5. The treatment denotes: oral pan-JAK inhibitor, 5-10 mg twice daily. cDNA serving as the sequencing template came from extracted, reverse transcribed RNA. Sequencing used immunoSEQ multiplex PCR; TCRdb keeps in-frame clones, though not all of them. The sample lists about 60,000 clones, 35% to 55% seen once, with approximately 20% in the top ten. Comments on this clone: Antigen unknown.

The sample was CD8+ T cells sorted from blood, taken around week 36, from a patient treated with tofacitinib. This receptor was obtained from a human donor with alopecia areata. The V and J genes are TRBV28 and TRBJ2-7; 7 nucleotides agree with TRBD1. The CDR3 DNA reads as TGTGCCAGCAGTCACAGGGGAGAGTACGAGCAGTACTTC. Encoded protein: CASSHRGEYEQYF. Together with reference TRBV28 and TRBJ2-7, the CDR3 gives the full variable domain: DVKVTQSSRYLVKRTGEKVFLECVQDMDHENMFWYRQDPGLGLRLIYFSYDVKMKEKGDIPEGYSVSREKKERFSLILESASTNQTSMYLCASSHRGEYEQYFGPGTRLTVT.